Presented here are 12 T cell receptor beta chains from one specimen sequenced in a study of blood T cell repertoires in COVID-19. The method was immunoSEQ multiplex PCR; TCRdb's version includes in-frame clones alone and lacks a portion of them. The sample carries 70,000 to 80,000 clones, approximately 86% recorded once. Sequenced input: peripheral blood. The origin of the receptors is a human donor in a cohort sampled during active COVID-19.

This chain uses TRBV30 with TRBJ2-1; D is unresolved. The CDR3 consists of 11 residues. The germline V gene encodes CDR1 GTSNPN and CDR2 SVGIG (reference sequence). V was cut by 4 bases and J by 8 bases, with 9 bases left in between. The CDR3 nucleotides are TGTGCCTGGACTGTCGCGGATGAGCAGTTCTTC. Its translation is CAWTVADEQFF.

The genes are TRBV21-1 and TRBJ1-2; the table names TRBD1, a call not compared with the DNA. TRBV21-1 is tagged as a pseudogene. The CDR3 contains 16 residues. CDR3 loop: CASSTTSGTGNYGYTF. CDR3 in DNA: TGTGCCAGCAGCACAACCTCCGGGACAGGGAACTATGGCTACACCTTC.

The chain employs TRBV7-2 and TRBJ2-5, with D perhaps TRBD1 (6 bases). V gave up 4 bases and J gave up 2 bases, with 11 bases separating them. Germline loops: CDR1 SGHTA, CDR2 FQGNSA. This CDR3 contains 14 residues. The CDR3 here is CASSYQGLQETQYF. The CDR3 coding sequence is TGTGCCAGCAGCTACCAGGGGCTACAAGAGACCCAGTACTTC.

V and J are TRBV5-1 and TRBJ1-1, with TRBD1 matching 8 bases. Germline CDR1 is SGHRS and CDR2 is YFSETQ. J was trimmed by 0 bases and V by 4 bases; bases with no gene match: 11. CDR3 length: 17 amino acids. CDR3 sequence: CASSALGQGGLNTEAFF. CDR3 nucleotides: TGCGCCAGCAGCGCATTAGGACAGGGTGGATTGAACACTGAAGCTTTCTTT.

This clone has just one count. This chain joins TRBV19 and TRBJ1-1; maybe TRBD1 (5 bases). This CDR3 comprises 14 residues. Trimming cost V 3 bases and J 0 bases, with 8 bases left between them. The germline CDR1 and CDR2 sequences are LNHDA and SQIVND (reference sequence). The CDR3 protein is CASSIGAMNTEAFF. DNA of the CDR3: TGTGCCAGTAGTATTGGGGCCATGAACACTGAAGCTTTCTTT.

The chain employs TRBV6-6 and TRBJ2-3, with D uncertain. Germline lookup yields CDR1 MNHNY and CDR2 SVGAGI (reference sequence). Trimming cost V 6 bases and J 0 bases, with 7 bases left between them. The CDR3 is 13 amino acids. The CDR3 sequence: CASSGASTDTQYF. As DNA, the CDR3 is TGTGCCAGCAGCGGAGCTAGCACAGATACGCAGTATTTT.

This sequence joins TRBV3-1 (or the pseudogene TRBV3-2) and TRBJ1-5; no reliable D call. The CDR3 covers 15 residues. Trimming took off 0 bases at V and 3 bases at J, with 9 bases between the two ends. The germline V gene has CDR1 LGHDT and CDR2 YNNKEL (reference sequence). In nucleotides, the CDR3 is TGTGCCAGCAGCCAAGATCAGGCCCTCAATCAGCCCCAGCATTTT. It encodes CASSQDQALNQPQHF.

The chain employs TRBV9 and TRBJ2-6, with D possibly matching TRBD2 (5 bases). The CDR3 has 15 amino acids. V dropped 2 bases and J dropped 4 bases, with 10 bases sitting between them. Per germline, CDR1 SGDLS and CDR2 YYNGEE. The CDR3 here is CASSVGARGANVLTF. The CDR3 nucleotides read TGTGCCAGCAGCGTGGGAGCTAGGGGGGCCAACGTCCTGACTTTC.

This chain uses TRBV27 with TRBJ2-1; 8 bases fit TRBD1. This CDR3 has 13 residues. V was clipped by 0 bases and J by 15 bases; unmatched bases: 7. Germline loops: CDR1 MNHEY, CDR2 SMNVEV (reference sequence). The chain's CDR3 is CASSLSPDRVLFF. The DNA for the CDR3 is TGTGCCAGCAGTTTATCCCCGGACAGGGTACTGTTCTTC.

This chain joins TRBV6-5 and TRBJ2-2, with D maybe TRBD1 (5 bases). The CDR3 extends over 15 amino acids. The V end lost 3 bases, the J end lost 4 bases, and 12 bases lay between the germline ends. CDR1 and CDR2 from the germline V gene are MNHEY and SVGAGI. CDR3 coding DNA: TGTGCCAGCAGTTATCGGCGCCAGGGCACCGGGGAGCTGTTTTTT. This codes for CASSYRRQGTGELFF.

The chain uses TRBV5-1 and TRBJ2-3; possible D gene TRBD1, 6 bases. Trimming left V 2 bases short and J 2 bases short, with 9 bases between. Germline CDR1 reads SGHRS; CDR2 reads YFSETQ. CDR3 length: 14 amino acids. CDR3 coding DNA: TGCGCCAGCAGCTTTGGGGGCCCCACAGATACGCAGTATTTT. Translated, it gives CASSFGGPTDTQYF.

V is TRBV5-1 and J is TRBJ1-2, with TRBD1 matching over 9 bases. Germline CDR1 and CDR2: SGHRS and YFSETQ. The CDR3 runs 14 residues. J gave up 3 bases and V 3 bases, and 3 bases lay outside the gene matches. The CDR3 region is CASSSGQGHYGYTF. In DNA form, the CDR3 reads TGCGCCAGCAGCTCTGGACAGGGGCACTATGGCTACACCTTC.